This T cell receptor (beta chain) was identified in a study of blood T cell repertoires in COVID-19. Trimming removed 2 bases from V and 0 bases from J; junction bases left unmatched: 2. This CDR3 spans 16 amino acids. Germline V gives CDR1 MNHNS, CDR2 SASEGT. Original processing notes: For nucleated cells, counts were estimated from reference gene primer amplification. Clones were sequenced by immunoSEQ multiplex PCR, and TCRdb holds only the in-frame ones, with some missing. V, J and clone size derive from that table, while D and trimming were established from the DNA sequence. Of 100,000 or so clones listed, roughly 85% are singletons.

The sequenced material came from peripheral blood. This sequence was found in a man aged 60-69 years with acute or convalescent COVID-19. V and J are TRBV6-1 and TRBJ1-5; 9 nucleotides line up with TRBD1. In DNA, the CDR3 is TGTGCCAGCAGTGAATACAGGGGGCCTAGCAATCAGCCCCAGCATTTT. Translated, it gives CASSEYRGPSNQPQHF.